Listed below are T cell receptor beta chains from one sample, sequenced in a study of blood T cell repertoires in COVID-19. The assay was immunoSEQ multiplex PCR, and TCRdb's table has in-frame clones only and misses some. The sample has 130,000 to 150,000 clones, more than 75% seen once; the top ten hold 2% to 3%. The sequenced material came from peripheral blood. The receptor set was obtained from a human donor with acute or convalescent COVID-19. The donor label of this sample is uncertain. CDR3s include the opening cysteine and the closing phenylalanine or tryptophan. Each record gives: J gene, V gene, D gene, clone size, CDR3 protein, CDR3 DNA. D genes are given only for firm matches. Expanded clones get a size class; other rows say once, few or many, or leave the size out.

>TRBJ1-2|TRBV12-3/TRBV12-4|.|.
CASSRQAPGYTF
TGTGCCAGCAGTAGACAGGCTCCCGGCTACACCTTC
>TRBJ1-2|TRBV27|TRBD1|.
CASRPGDSRNGYTF
TGTGCCAGCCGCCCTGGGGACAGCCGTAATGGCTACACCTTC
>TRBJ1-4|TRBV10-3|.|.
CAISSHGEKLFF
TGTGCCATCAGCAGTCATGGCGAAAAACTGTTTTTT
>TRBJ2-5|TRBV5-4|.|.
CASSLSISQETQYF
TGTGCCAGCAGCTTGTCGATTAGCCAAGAGACCCAGTACTTC
>TRBJ1-4|TRBV5-4|.|.
CASSLNQGNEKLFF
TGTGCCAGCAGCCTAAACCAGGGTAATGAAAAACTGTTTTTT
>TRBJ1-1|TRBV24-1|.|once
CATSDPSTGNTEAFF
TGTGCCACCAGTGATCCATCCACAGGGAACACTGAAGCTTTCTTT
>TRBJ1-1|TRBV7-9|.|.
CASSQQGGGTEAFF
TGTGCCAGCAGCCAACAGGGCGGGGGCACTGAAGCTTTCTTT
>TRBJ1-2|TRBV30|.|.
CAWSTAGINYGYTF
TGTGCCTGGAGTACCGCCGGGATAAACTATGGCTACACCTTC
>TRBJ2-1|TRBV19|TRBD2|.
CASGLAGLSSYNEQFF
TGTGCCAGCGGACTAGCGGGTTTGAGCTCCTACAATGAGCAGTTCTTC
>TRBJ2-1|TRBV19|.|.
CASSILSLTNEQFF
TGTGCCAGTAGTATACTCTCCCTAACCAATGAGCAGTTCTTC
>TRBJ1-1|TRBV6-1|.|.
CASSELRTAEAFF
TGTGCCAGCAGTGAATTACGGACTGCTGAAGCTTTCTTT
>TRBJ2-3|TRBV7-7|TRBD2|.
CASSSGGSGGTDTQYF
TGTGCTAGCAGCTCGGGGGGTAGCGGGGGGACAGATACGCAGTATTTT
>TRBJ1-1|TRBV6-5|TRBD1|.
CASMGTGSTEAFF
TGTGCCAGCATGGGGACAGGGAGCACTGAAGCTTTCTTT
>TRBJ1-6|TRBV18|.|.
CASSPQEVSGDVKSLHF
TGTGCCAGCTCACCACAGGAGGTCTCAGGGGACGTGAAATCCCTCCACTTT
>TRBJ1-1|TRBV9|.|.
CASSGSGGRSAGTEAFF
TGTGCCAGCAGCGGTTCGGGGGGGAGATCTGCCGGGACTGAAGCTTTCTTT
>TRBJ1-1|TRBV9|.|.
CASSTQTGNTEAFF
TGTGCCAGCAGCACCCAGACAGGGAACACTGAAGCTTTCTTT
>TRBJ1-5|TRBV30|TRBD1|.
CAWSPGQLPQPQHF
TGTGCCTGGAGCCCGGGACAGTTGCCTCAGCCCCAGCATTTT
>TRBJ1-2|TRBV4-2|TRBD1|few
CASSQGQGGLYGYTF
TGTGCCAGCAGCCAGGGACAGGGTGGCCTCTATGGCTACACCTTC
>TRBJ2-3|TRBV9|TRBD2|.
CASSERETSGRRFRHTDTQYF
TGTGCCAGCAGCGAAAGGGAAACTAGCGGGAGGAGGTTTCGGCACACAGATACGCAGTATTTT
>TRBJ2-2|TRBV19|.|.
CASSATAGELFF
TGTGCCAGTAGTGCGACAGCCGGGGAGCTGTTTTTT
>TRBJ2-5|TRBV9|TRBD2|.
CASSVASGKETQYF
TGTGCCAGCAGCGTCGCTAGCGGGAAAGAGACCCAGTACTTC
>TRBJ1-5|TRBV19|TRBD1|.
CASRLTGGNQPQHF
TGTGCCAGTAGGCTCACAGGGGGCAATCAGCCCCAGCATTTT
>TRBJ2-5|TRBV29-1|TRBD1|.
CSVVGQGAGQYF
TGCAGCGTTGTGGGGCAGGGGGCAGGCCAGTACTTC
>TRBJ1-2|TRBV28|.|.
CASSRRGPGYGYTF
TGTGCCAGCAGTAGAAGGGGCCCGGGTTATGGCTACACCTTC
>TRBJ1-4|TRBV18|.|.
CASSPPTGTNEKLFF
TGTGCCAGCTCACCTCCGACAGGAACTAATGAAAAACTGTTTTTT
>TRBJ1-2|TRBV19|TRBD1|.
CASSMTGIYGYTF
TGTGCCAGTAGTATGACAGGGATCTATGGCTACACCTTC
>TRBJ1-5|TRBV19|.|.
CASSILQGSGNQPQHF
TGTGCCAGTAGTATCCTACAGGGTAGTGGCAATCAGCCCCAGCATTTT
>TRBJ2-2|TRBV29-1|TRBD1|.
CSVGGTGGTGELFF
TGCAGCGTTGGGGGGACAGGGGGCACCGGGGAGCTGTTTTTT
>TRBJ2-2|TRBV4-3|.|.
CASSPVGSANTGELFF
TGCGCCAGCAGCCCGGTCGGGAGCGCGAACACCGGGGAGCTGTTTTTT
>TRBJ2-5|TRBV11-2|TRBD2|.
CASSLGGEETQYF
TGTGCCAGCAGCTTGGGGGGGGAGGAGACCCAGTACTTC
>TRBJ2-5|TRBV2|.|.
CASSVRGETQYF
TGTGCCAGCAGTGTTAGGGGGGAGACCCAGTACTTC
>TRBJ2-3|TRBV5-1|TRBD2|once
CASSLLASSITDTQYF
TGCGCCAGCAGCCTACTAGCGTCCTCGATTACAGATACGCAGTATTTT
>TRBJ1-1|TRBV27|.|once
CASIGQMNTEAFF
TGTGCCAGCATAGGACAGATGAACACTGAAGCTTTCTTT